A selection of T cell receptor beta chains follows, all from one sample in a study of blood T cell repertoires in COVID-19. Assay used: immunoSEQ multiplex PCR; TCRdb lists only in-frame clones, some missing. This table holds hundreds of thousands of clones, about nine tenths found once. Input material: PBMCs or T cells enriched from blood (not recorded which). All receptors derive from a man in his sixties who had recovered from COVID-19. CDR3s include the opening cysteine and the closing phenylalanine or tryptophan. Fields, in order: V gene, J gene, clone size, D gene, CDR3 DNA, CDR3 protein. A D gene is named only where the DNA matches it firmly. A clone size is listed for some rows: how often the clone was seen (once, few, many), or a class if it is expanded.

TRBV7-9	TRBJ2-5	once	TRBD1	TGTGCCAGCAGCTTAACAGGGGACCAAGAGACCCAGTACTTC	CASSLTGDQETQYF
TRBV5-1	TRBJ2-1	-	TRBD2	TGCGCCAGCAGTCCTCCGGGACTAGCGGGAAAAGGGTGGTTCTTC	CASSPPGLAGKGWFF
TRBV19	TRBJ1-2	-	TRBD1	TGTGCCAGTAGTATTCTACAGGGGGCGCGAGTCTATGGCTACACCTTC	CASSILQGARVYGYTF
TRBV28	TRBJ2-7	-	TRBD2	TGTGCCAGCAGTTTAAGCGGGAGGCCCTGGGAGCAGTACTTC	CASSLSGRPWEQYF
TRBV19	TRBJ2-5	-	TRBD2	TGTGCCAGTAGTATGGTCGGGGAGGGGTACCAAGAGACCCAGTACTTC	CASSMVGEGYQETQYF
TRBV9	TRBJ1-3	few	TRBD1	TGTGCCAGCAGCGTTACCGGGACAGGGGGTCCGAGCTCTGGAAACACCATATATTTT	CASSVTGTGGPSSGNTIYF
TRBV5-6	TRBJ2-7	-	-	TGTGCCAGCAGCTCAAGACAGTACGAGCAGTACTTC	CASSSRQYEQYF
TRBV19	TRBJ1-2	-	-	TGTGCCAGTAGTGACCTGGACAGACACACCTTC	CASSDLDRHTF
TRBV7-9	TRBJ2-5	-	TRBD2	TGTGCCAGCAGCTTAGATCAGCGGGAGGGCCGGGAGACCCAGTACTTC	CASSLDQREGRETQYF
TRBV20-1	TRBJ1-5	-	-	TGCAGTGCTACGGGCAATCAGCCCCAGCATTTT	CSATGNQPQHF
TRBV5-6	TRBJ1-1	few	-	TGTGCCAGCAGCAGAACCTTAACAAGAACGAACACTGAAGCTTTCTTT	CASSRTLTRTNTEAFF
TRBV12-3/TRBV12-4	TRBJ2-1	once	TRBD1	TGTGCCACCCAGACAGGGAACTACAATGAGCAGTTCTTC	CATQTGNYNEQFF
TRBV5-1	TRBJ2-7	-	TRBD2	TGCGCCAGCAGCTATGAGTCTAGCGGGAGGCACGAGCAGTACTTC	CASSYESSGRHEQYF
TRBV5-1	TRBJ1-5	-	TRBD1	TGCGCCAGCAGCTTGGACCCCGGGACAGGGAGCAATCAGCCCCAGCATTTT	CASSLDPGTGSNQPQHF
TRBV5-4	TRBJ2-1	-	TRBD2	TGTGCCAGCAGCCTACCTAGCGGGCCGGACAATGAGCAGTTCTTC	CASSLPSGPDNEQFF
TRBV10-3	TRBJ2-3	-	-	TGTGCCATCAGTGAAAGGGGGGGAGATACGCAGTATTTT	CAISERGGDTQYF
TRBV3-1/TRBV3-2	TRBJ2-1	-	TRBD1	TGTGCCAGCAGCCTAACCGGGACAGGGCGCTACAATGAGCAGTTCTTC	CASSLTGTGRYNEQFF
TRBV7-2	TRBJ2-7	-	TRBD2	TGTGCCAGCAACAGACTAGCGGGAGGCGAGCAGTACTTC	CASNRLAGGEQYF
TRBV10-3	TRBJ1-1	few	TRBD1	TGTGCCATGGGGACAGGTGATGCTGAAGCTTTCTTT	CAMGTGDAEAFF
TRBV11-2	TRBJ2-5	-	-	TGTGCCAGCAGCTTGCGGCTGCAAGAGACCCAGTACTTC	CASSLRLQETQYF
TRBV6-5	TRBJ1-4	-	TRBD1	TGTGCCAGCAAAGCTGGGACAGGGGGTGAAAAACTGTTTTTT	CASKAGTGGEKLFF
TRBV7-8	TRBJ1-1	-	TRBD1	TGTGCCAGCAGCTTAAGTGGGACAGCTCCCACTGAAGCTTTCTTT	CASSLSGTAPTEAFF
TRBV28	TRBJ2-1	-	TRBD1	TGTGCCAGCAGTTCGACAGGGTATGAACACAATGAGCAGTTCTTC	CASSSTGYEHNEQFF
TRBV5-1	TRBJ2-5	-	TRBD2	TGCGCCAGCAGCGTGGGCCCGGGACTAGGGGAAGAGACCCAGTACTTC	CASSVGPGLGEETQYF
TRBV27	TRBJ2-1	once	TRBD2	TGTGCCAGCAGTTTATCGAGACTAGCGGGGTACAATGAGCAGTTCTTC	CASSLSRLAGYNEQFF
TRBV4-1	TRBJ1-1	-	-	TGCGCCAGCAGCCAAGAGTACAGGGACACTGAAGCTTTCTTT	CASSQEYRDTEAFF
TRBV14	TRBJ2-5	once	-	TGTGCCAGCAGTCGAGAGACGGGGGTCAGGACCCAGTACTTC	CASSRETGVRTQYF
TRBV12-3/TRBV12-4	TRBJ2-1	-	-	TGTGCCAGCAGACCCACTAGCAACGGTGAGCAGTTCTTC	CASRPTSNGEQFF
TRBV6-5	TRBJ2-1	-	TRBD1	TGTGCCAGTGGCACATTCAGGGACAGCCAGTTCTTC	CASGTFRDSQFF
TRBV9	TRBJ1-3	-	TRBD1	TGTGCCAGCAGCGTAGTGGGGACAGGGTCTGGAAACACCATATATTTT	CASSVVGTGSGNTIYF
TRBV10-1	TRBJ2-3	-	-	TGCGCCAGCAGCCGAGGGCTGGGCCCGGACGATACGCAGTATTTT	CASSRGLGPDDTQYF
TRBV10-2	TRBJ2-5	-	-	TGCGCCAGCAGGGACGGAGGGGTTCAGGAGACCCAGTACTTC	CASRDGGVQETQYF
TRBV28	TRBJ1-3	-	-	TGTGCCAGCAGCCTTAACAGGGGAAACACCATATATTTT	CASSLNRGNTIYF
TRBV28	TRBJ1-5	-	-	TGTGCCAGCAGCCCAGGCGGGCTACCCTATAGCAATCAGCCCCAGCATTTT	CASSPGGLPYSNQPQHF
TRBV28	TRBJ2-3	-	TRBD2	TGTGCCAGCAGTCCCGCCGGGACTAGCGGCACAGATACGCAGTATTTT	CASSPAGTSGTDTQYF
TRBV6-5	TRBJ1-5	-	-	TGTGCCAGCAGTTATACCAGTAATAGCAATCAGCCCCAGCATTTT	CASSYTSNSNQPQHF
TRBV5-1	TRBJ2-5	once	-	TGCGCCAGCAGCTTGGCAGGGGTTCGAGAGACCCAGTACTTC	CASSLAGVRETQYF
TRBV28	TRBJ1-6	-	TRBD1	TGTGCCAGCAGTGCCGGGACAGGGGGAAGACCCCTCCACTTT	CASSAGTGGRPLHF
TRBV24-1	TRBJ2-1	-	-	TGTGCCACCAGTGATTTGCGGCTAGGAAACGAGCAGTTCTTC	CATSDLRLGNEQFF
TRBV4-1	TRBJ2-1	few	TRBD2	TGCGCCAGCAGCCAACTAGGACTAGCGGGATTTAATGAGCAGTTCTTC	CASSQLGLAGFNEQFF